This TCR beta chain was identified in a study of cytomegalovirus exposure and HLA in healthy donors. Overall study context: About 85 million unique TCRs from HLA-typed donors were held in an early release of data.

Germline V gene data show CDR1 as LNHDA and CDR2 as SQIVND (reference sequence). V gave up 3 bases and J gave up 6 bases; unmatched junction bases: 8. The CDR3 totals 16 residues. General study results and limits: Later analysis demonstrated an association between a missense DCLRE1C variant and TCR beta V- and J-gene trimming. What a later analysis reportedly showed was that an Asian-associated ancestry cluster had fewer N-insertions than the 666-donor mean. Some TCR beta chains (around 160 of them) were listed as cytomegalovirus-associated.

This clone was seen just once. The antigen is not known. PCR amplification relied on 60 Vbeta primers (plus 13 Jbeta primers). Only in-frame clones appear in the TCRdb table, and some are missing; sequencing was by immunoSEQ multiplex PCR. Of about 100,000 clones in the sample, about 70% are singletons; the top ten hold around 3.1%. The receptor was isolated from a female donor in good health and CMV-seropositive. The chain couples TRBV19 to TRBJ2-3; 11 bases are a match to TRBD2. Sequenced input: PBMCs. In DNA, the CDR3 is TGTGCCAGTAGTATGGGTAGCGGGGGGGCCAAGGATACGCAGTATTTT. Translation gives CASSMGSGGAKDTQYF.